A single sample gave rise to the 30 T cell receptor beta chains below, sequenced in a study of cytomegalovirus exposure and HLA in healthy donors. The PCR had 60 Vbeta and 13 Jbeta primers. Sequenced by immunoSEQ multiplex PCR; TCRdb stores in-frame clones only, minus some. The sample lists 150,000 or so clones; around 81% were seen once. The sample taken for sequencing was PBMCs. The source is a young woman in good health and CMV-seropositive.

This clone was detected only a few times. The chain is built from TRBV4-3 and TRBJ2-2; 7 bases fit TRBD2. The CDR3 length is 15 residues. In germline, CDR1 is LGHNA, CDR2 YSLEER. Unmatched junction bases numbered 4, after V lost 0 bases and J lost 6 bases. The CDR3 DNA reads TGCGCCAGCAGCCAAGATAGCGGGTCAGCCGGGGAGCTGTTTTTT. Translated: CASSQDSGSAGELFF.

This clone has just a few counts. The rearrangement uses TRBV6-5 and TRBJ1-6, with unresolved D. The germline CDR1 and CDR2 sequences are MNHEY and SVGAGI. V was trimmed by 8 bases and J by 9 bases, leaving 11 bases between them. The CDR3 is 12 amino acids. The CDR3 sequence is CASAIICSPLHF. The CDR3 nucleotides read TGTGCCAGCGCGATCATTTGTTCACCCCTCCACTTT.

The rearrangement joins TRBV5-1 to TRBJ1-1; the match to TRBD1 covers 11 bases. The V segment lost 1 base and the J segment 10 bases; nucleotides outside the gene matches: 9. The germline V gene has CDR1 SGHRS and CDR2 YFSETQ. The CDR3 is made up of 15 amino acids. For the CDR3, the DNA is TGCGCCAGCAGCTTGCCACCGCTGGGGACAGGGGGAGCTTTCTTT. It translates to CASSLPPLGTGGAFF.

With regard to this clone: Germline is not matched at one junction end, which may reflect a read error. The chain carries TRBV2 and TRBJ2-1; D gene uncertain. The CDR3 is made up of 14 amino acids. The germline gives CDR1 SNHLY, CDR2 FYNNEI. The CDR3 reads CARRSSSSYNEQFF. The CDR3 DNA reads TGTGCCCGCAGGTCCTCGAGCTCCTACAATGAGCAGTTCTTC.

The chain links TRBV6-1 to TRBJ1-1; no firm D call. The ends were cut back, 10 bases at V and 1 base at J, with 7 bases in the middle. Germline V gene data show CDR1 as MNHNS and CDR2 as SASEGT. The CDR3 contains 11 residues. The CDR3 DNA is TGTGCCACCCACAGGAACACTGAAGCTTTCTTT. Protein sequence: CATHRNTEAFF.

CDR3 protein: CASGRGGPAGELFF. CDR3 bases: TGTGCCAGCGGACGGGGGGGGCCCGCCGGGGAGCTGTTTTTT. This chain uses TRBV6-6 with TRBJ2-2; TRBD2 matches at 8 bases. Trimming at V came to 8 bases and at J to 6 bases, leaving 8 bases not matched to a gene. In germline, CDR1 is MNHNY, CDR2 SVGAGI (reference sequence). The CDR3 is 14 residues long.

This clone has just a few counts. The chain has TRBV11-1 and TRBJ2-1; D might be TRBD2 (7 bases). Germline values: CDR1 SGHAT, CDR2 FQDESV (reference sequence). The CDR3 is made up of 15 amino acids. The V and J ends lost 0 bases and 7 bases respectively, with 13 bases between them. The CDR3 DNA reads TGTGCCAGCAGCTTAGCGGGGGGGCCGTGGAATGAGCAGTTCTTC. This sequence encodes CASSLAGGPWNEQFF.

This clone was counted only a few times. This chain joins TRBV2 and TRBJ2-5; tentative D call: TRBD2 (7 bases). Germline V gives CDR1 SNHLY, CDR2 FYNNEI. V gave up 5 bases and J gave up 5 bases, with 18 bases separating them. This CDR3 contains 15 residues. CDR3: CASSPSRGRGETQYF. In nucleotides, the CDR3 is TGTGCCAGCAGTCCGTCGCGGGGGAGGGGGGAGACCCAGTACTTC.

The V and J genes are TRBV9 and TRBJ1-4; D unclear. The CDR3 length is 13 residues. CDR1 is SGDLS and CDR2 is YYNGEE in the germline V gene. The V and J ends lost 7 bases and 0 bases respectively, with 7 bases between them. CDR3 protein: CASGPATNEKLFF. The CDR3 DNA reads as TGTGCCAGCGGGCCAGCAACTAATGAAAAACTGTTTTTT.

The V call is TRBV21-1, the J call TRBJ2-3; the D call TRBD1 from the table was never checked on the DNA. TRBV21-1 is flagged as a pseudogene. The length of the CDR3 is 17 residues. The CDR3 DNA sequence: TGTGCCAGCAGCAAAGAGCCCAGGGGGATGTCCACAGATACGCAGTATTTT. Protein: CASSKEPRGMSTDTQYF.

V is TRBV2 and J is TRBJ1-2, with D hard to call. The V gene lost 4 bases and the J gene lost 7 bases, with 16 bases spanning the gap. Germline V gene data show CDR1 as SNHLY and CDR2 as FYNNEI. This CDR3 has 14 residues. The CDR3 loop reads CASSAGSRGGGYTF. The CDR3 coding sequence is TGTGCCAGCAGTGCCGGCAGCCGAGGAGGTGGCTACACCTTC.

CDR3 nucleotide sequence: TGTGCCAGCAGCTTGGACAGCCTCTATGGCTACACCTTC. It codes for CASSLDSLYGYTF. This rearrangement joins TRBV7-9 to TRBJ1-2, with D possibly TRBD1 on 6 matching bases. Trimming pared 3 bases from V and 4 bases from J, leaving 9 bases between. The CDR3 totals 13 residues. Germline assignment: CDR1 SEHNR and CDR2 FQNEAQ (reference sequence).

This chain connects TRBV15 to TRBJ2-5, with no clear D. V was pared by 1 base and J by 5 bases, with 11 bases between. The CDR3 extends over 14 amino acids. CDR1 and CDR2 (germline): LNHNV, YYDKDF (reference sequence). The CDR3 reads CATSRGSGGETQYF. The CDR3 DNA reads TGTGCCACCAGCAGAGGGTCAGGTGGGGAGACCCAGTACTTC.

The chain has TRBV7-9 and TRBJ1-1; D perhaps matches TRBD1 (5 bases). Germline V CDR1 and CDR2: SEHNR, FQNEAQ (reference sequence). This CDR3 is built from 15 residues. V lost 4 bases and J lost 3, with 15 bases in between. DNA for the CDR3: TGTGCCAGCAGCTCCCCCTGGGGGGAAGACACTGAAGCTTTCTTT. It yields the protein CASSSPWGEDTEAFF. Complete variable domain (other parts from reference TRBV7-9 and TRBJ1-1): DTGVSQNPRHKITKRGQNVTFRCDPISEHNRLYWYRQTLGQGPEFLTYFQNEAQLEKSRLLSDRFSAERPKGSFSTLEIQRTEQGDSAMYLCASSSPWGEDTEAFFGQGTRLTVV.

The J gene is TRBJ1-1, the V gene TRBV13; perhaps TRBD1 as D (6 bases). The V gene lost 0 bases and the J gene lost 1 base, with 18 bases spanning the gap. Germline CDR1 PRHDT, CDR2 FYEKMQ (reference sequence). The CDR3 covers 18 residues. CDR3 DNA sequence: TGTGCCAGCAGCTTAGGCCTACAGGGTACACCCAAGAACACTGAAGCTTTCTTT. Protein sequence: CASSLGLQGTPKNTEAFF.

The chain employs TRBV2 and TRBJ1-2; 10 bases map to TRBD1. Trimming removed 0 bases from V and 8 bases from J; junction bases left unmatched: 3. The CDR3 sequence is 14 residues long. Germline CDR1 reads SNHLY; CDR2 reads FYNNEI. As DNA, the CDR3 is TGTGCCAGCAGTGAAGCGGGACAGGGGCAAGGCTACACCTTC. Translation gives CASSEAGQGQGYTF.

The chain links TRBV4-1 to TRBJ1-1; 7 bases fit TRBD1. The V gene's germline CDR1 is MGHRA and CDR2 YSYEKL. This CDR3 region has 16 residues. The trim removed 3 bases at V and 6 bases at J, leaving 13 bases unmatched. In nucleotides, the CDR3 is TGCGCCAGCAGCCACGCATACTTAGGGACAGAACCTGAAGCTTTCTTT. This translates into CASSHAYLGTEPEAFF.

The chain recombines TRBV6-6 with TRBJ1-5; tentatively, D is TRBD1 (6 bases). V was clipped by 7 bases and J by 2 bases, with 18 bases between them. This CDR3 is 16 amino acids long. CDR1 and CDR2 from the germline V gene are MNHNY and SVGAGI (reference sequence). CDR3 in DNA: TGTGCCAGCACCGAAGGGGGGGCTGGAGGCAATCAGCCCCAGCATTTT. Amino acid sequence: CASTEGGAGGNQPQHF.

The chain combines TRBV2 with TRBJ2-3; 13 bases agree with TRBD2. CDR1 SNHLY and CDR2 FYNNEI come from the germline V gene. The CDR3 runs to 15 residues. J gave up 0 bases and V 11 bases, and 5 bases lay outside the gene matches. DNA of the CDR3: TGTGCCCGACTAGCGGGGGGAAGTAGCACAGATACGCAGTATTTT. This gives the protein CARLAGGSSTDTQYF.

The count of this clone is one. V usage is TRBV10-3 and J usage is TRBJ2-5, with 7 bases lining up with TRBD2. The CDR3 spans 17 residues. The germline CDR1 and CDR2 sequences are ENHRY and SYGVKD. Unmatched junction bases numbered 9, after V lost 0 bases and J lost 2 bases. For the CDR3, the DNA is TGTGCCATCAGTGAGTCGACGAGCGGTAGCGGGCAAGAGACCCAGTACTTC. Its protein product is CAISESTSGSGQETQYF.

The V and J genes are TRBV30 and TRBJ1-5; possible D gene TRBD1, 5 bases. CDR1 is GTSNPN, CDR2 SVGIG, per germline (reference sequence). The CDR3 spans 15 residues. The V end was cut by 4 bases, the J end by 2 bases, with 15 bases between. CDR3 DNA: TGTGCCTGGACCCCGGGGGGTTGGGGCAATCAGCCCCAGCATTTT. This sequence encodes CAWTPGGWGNQPQHF.

The chain uses TRBV4-3 and TRBJ2-3; D is perhaps TRBD2 (6 bases). The germline V and J ends were trimmed by 0 bases and 3 bases, with 16 bases remaining between them. Germline-derived CDR1 and CDR2 are LGHNA and YSLEER. CDR3 length equals 17 residues. CDR3: CASSQDRASVATDTQYF. The CDR3 coding sequence is TGCGCCAGCAGCCAAGATAGGGCTAGCGTGGCTACAGATACGCAGTATTTT.

This clone showed up just once. The CDR3 loop reads CASSRHRVASGYTF. The CDR3 DNA is TGTGCCAGCAGCAGACACAGGGTAGCTTCGGGCTACACCTTC. The rearrangement joins TRBV14 to TRBJ1-2; tentatively, D is TRBD1 (6 bases). The V end was cut by 5 bases, the J end by 8 bases, with 18 bases between. The CDR3 runs to 14 residues. The V gene's germline CDR1 is SGHDN and CDR2 FVKESK. The whole variable domain, filled in from reference TRBV14 and TRBJ1-2, reads EAGVTQFPSHSVIEKGQTVTLRCDPISGHDNLYWYRRVMGKEIKFLLHFVKESKQDESGMPNNRFLAERTGGTYSTLKVQPAELEDSGVYFCASSRHRVASGYTFGSGTRLTVV.

V usage is TRBV5-1 and J usage is TRBJ1-2; weak D call: TRBD1 (5 bases). This CDR3 is built from 13 residues. Germline-derived CDR1 and CDR2 are SGHRS and YFSETQ. V shed 4 bases and J shed 6 bases, with 13 bases lying between them. CDR3 in amino acids: CASSLGRVDGYTF. The CDR3 coding sequence is TGCGCCAGCAGCCTGGGACGGGTGGATGGCTACACCTTC. Looking up the rest from reference TRBV5-1 and TRBJ1-2 gives the full variable domain: KAGVTQTPRYLIKTRGQQVTLSCSPISGHRSVSWYQQTPGQGLQFLFEYFSETQRNKGNFPGRFSGRQFSNSRSEMNVSTLELGDSALYLCASSLGRVDGYTFGSGTRLTVV.

V usage is TRBV10-3 and J usage is TRBJ2-2; D possibly corresponds to TRBD1 (5 bases). With 3 bases removed from V and 4 bases from J, the gap between germline ends came to 12 bases. This CDR3 region has 15 residues. Germline V gene sequence: CDR1 ENHRY, CDR2 SYGVKD. The CDR3 is CAISDTQGGTGELFF. The CDR3 nucleotides are TGTGCCATCAGTGACACCCAGGGCGGCACCGGGGAGCTGTTTTTT.

This sequence joins TRBV7-9 and TRBJ1-2, with 7 bases fitting TRBD1. This CDR3 comprises 12 residues. The V gene's germline CDR1 is SEHNR and CDR2 FQNEAQ (reference sequence). V shed 8 bases and J 4 bases; nucleotides not matched to a gene: 4. CDR3 region: CASSGTAYGYTF. In nucleotides, the CDR3 is TGTGCCAGCTCCGGGACAGCCTATGGCTACACCTTC.

This clone appeared once. The chain links TRBV11-3 to TRBJ2-5; 8 bases are shared with TRBD1. J was trimmed by 1 base and V by 5 bases; bases with no gene match: 3. The V gene's germline CDR1 is SGHNT and CDR2 YENEEA. The CDR3 consists of 14 residues. CDR3 protein: CASSPDRGQETQYF. The CDR3 region has the DNA TGTGCCAGCAGCCCAGACAGGGGCCAAGAGACCCAGTACTTC.

This clone was recorded once. The chain is built from TRBV6-5 and TRBJ1-2; the D is unclear. Germline V gene sequence: CDR1 MNHEY, CDR2 SVGAGI. V gave up 8 bases and J gave up 6 bases, with 13 bases separating them. The CDR3 is made up of 12 amino acids. Here the CDR3 reads CASGTESHGYTF. The DNA of the CDR3 is TGTGCCAGCGGAACAGAGTCACATGGCTACACCTTC.

This clone was detected a few times. The chain joins TRBV29-1 to TRBJ1-3; D might be TRBD1 (6 bases). The CDR3 has 14 amino acids. Trimming took off 2 bases at V and 0 bases at J, with 8 bases between the two ends. Germline CDR1 is SQVTM and CDR2 is ANQGSEA. The DNA for the CDR3 is TGCAGCGTTGAAACAGGGTTCTCTGGAAACACCATATATTTT. Its protein product is CSVETGFSGNTIYF.

This rearrangement joins TRBV5-6 to TRBJ1-6, with 9 bases aligning to TRBD1. The CDR3 has 15 residues. The J segment lost 7 bases and the V segment lost 3 bases, leaving 5 bases of the junction unmatched. Germline V gives CDR1 SGHDT, CDR2 YYEEEE. Here the CDR3 DNA reads TGTGCCAGCAGCTGGACAGGGGTTAGCAATTCACCCCTCCACTTT. Its translation is CASSWTGVSNSPLHF.